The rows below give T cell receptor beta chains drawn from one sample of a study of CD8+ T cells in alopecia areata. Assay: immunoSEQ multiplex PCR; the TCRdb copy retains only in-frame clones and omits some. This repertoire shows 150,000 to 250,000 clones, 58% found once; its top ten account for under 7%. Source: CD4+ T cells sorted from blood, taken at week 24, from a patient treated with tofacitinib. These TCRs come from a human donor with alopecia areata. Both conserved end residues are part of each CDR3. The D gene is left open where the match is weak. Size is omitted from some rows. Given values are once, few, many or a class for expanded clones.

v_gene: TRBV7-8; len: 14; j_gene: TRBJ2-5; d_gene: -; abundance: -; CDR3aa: CASSLTAAQETQYF; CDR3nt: TGTGCCAGCAGCTTAACGGCAGCCCAAGAGACCCAGTACTTC
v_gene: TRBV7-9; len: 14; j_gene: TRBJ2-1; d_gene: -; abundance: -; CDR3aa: CASSLDSSYNEQFF; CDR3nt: TGTGCCAGCAGCTTAGATTCTAGCTACAATGAGCAGTTCTTC
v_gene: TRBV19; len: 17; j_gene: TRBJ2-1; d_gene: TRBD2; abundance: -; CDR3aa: CASSLPSRTSGHNEQFF; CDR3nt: TGTGCCAGTAGCCTACCCTCCAGGACTAGCGGACACAATGAGCAGTTCTTC
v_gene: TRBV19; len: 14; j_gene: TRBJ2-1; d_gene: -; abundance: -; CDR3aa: CASSTLSGSPEQFF; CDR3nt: TGTGCCAGTAGCACCCTAAGTGGGAGCCCTGAGCAGTTCTTC
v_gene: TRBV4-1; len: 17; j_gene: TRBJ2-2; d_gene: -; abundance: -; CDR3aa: CASSQEGGPRGTGELFF; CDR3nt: TGCGCCAGCAGCCAAGAAGGGGGGCCCCGGGGCACCGGGGAGCTGTTTTTT
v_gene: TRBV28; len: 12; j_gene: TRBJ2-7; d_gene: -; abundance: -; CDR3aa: CASRGFVQDGHF; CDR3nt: TGTGCCAGCAGAGGGTTTGTGCAGGACGGGCACTTC
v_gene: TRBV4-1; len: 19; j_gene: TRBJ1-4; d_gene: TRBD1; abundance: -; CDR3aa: CASSQARRNRGSTNEKLFF; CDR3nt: TGCGCCAGCAGCCAAGCCAGGAGGAACAGGGGATCTACTAATGAAAAACTGTTTTTT
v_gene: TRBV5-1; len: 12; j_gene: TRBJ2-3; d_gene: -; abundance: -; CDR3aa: CASSFRADTQYF; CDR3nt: TGCGCCAGCAGCTTTAGGGCAGATACGCAGTATTTT
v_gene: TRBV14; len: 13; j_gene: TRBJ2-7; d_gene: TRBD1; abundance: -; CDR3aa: CASSSQGAHEQYF; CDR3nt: TGTGCCAGCAGCTCACAGGGGGCCCACGAGCAGTACTTC
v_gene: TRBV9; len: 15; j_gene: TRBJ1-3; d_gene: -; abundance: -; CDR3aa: CASSLFGEGGNTIYF; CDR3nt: TGTGCCAGCAGCTTGTTTGGGGAGGGAGGAAACACCATATATTTT
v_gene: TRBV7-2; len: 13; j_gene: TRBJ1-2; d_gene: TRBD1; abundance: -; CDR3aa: CASSSGQVYGYTF; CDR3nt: TGTGCCAGCAGCTCGGGACAGGTCTATGGCTACACCTTC
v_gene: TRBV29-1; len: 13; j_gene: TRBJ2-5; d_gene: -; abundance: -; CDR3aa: CSVASGTQETQYF; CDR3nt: TGCAGCGTTGCATCCGGGACTCAAGAGACCCAGTACTTC
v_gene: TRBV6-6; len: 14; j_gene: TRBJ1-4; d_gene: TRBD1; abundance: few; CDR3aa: CASSYLDRVEKLFF; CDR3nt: TGTGCCAGCAGTTACCTAGACAGGGTAGAAAAACTGTTTTTT
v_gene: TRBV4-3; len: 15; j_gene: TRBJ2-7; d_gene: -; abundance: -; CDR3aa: CASSQDWDHSYEQYF; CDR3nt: TGCGCCAGCAGCCAAGATTGGGACCACTCCTACGAGCAGTACTTC
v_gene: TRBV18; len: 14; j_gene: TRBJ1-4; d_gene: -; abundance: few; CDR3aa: CASSPQATNEKLFF; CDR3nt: TGTGCCAGCTCACCACAGGCAACTAATGAAAAACTGTTTTTT
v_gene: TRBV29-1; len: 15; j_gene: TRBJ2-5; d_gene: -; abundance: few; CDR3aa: CSVVRGFGSGETQYF; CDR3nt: TGCAGCGTTGTCCGCGGGTTTGGTTCCGGGGAGACCCAGTACTTC
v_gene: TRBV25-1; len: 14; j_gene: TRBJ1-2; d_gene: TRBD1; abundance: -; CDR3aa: CASSENRGNYGYTF; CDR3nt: TGTGCCAGCAGTGAGAACAGGGGCAACTATGGCTACACCTTC
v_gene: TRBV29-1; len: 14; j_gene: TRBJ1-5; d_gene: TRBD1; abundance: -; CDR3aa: CSVAGQGAGQPQHF; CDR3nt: TGCAGCGTTGCGGGACAGGGGGCCGGTCAGCCCCAGCATTTT
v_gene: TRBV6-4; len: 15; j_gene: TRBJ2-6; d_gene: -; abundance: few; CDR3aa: CASSVDGSGANVLTF; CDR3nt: TGTGCCAGCAGCGTAGACGGCTCTGGGGCCAACGTCCTGACTTTC
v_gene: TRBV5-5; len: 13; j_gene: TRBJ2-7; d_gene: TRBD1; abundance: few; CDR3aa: CASRNRGPYEQYF; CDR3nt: TGTGCCAGCAGGAACAGGGGACCCTACGAGCAGTACTTC
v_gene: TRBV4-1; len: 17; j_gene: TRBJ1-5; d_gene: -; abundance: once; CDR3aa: CASSQFSRGWGNQPQHF; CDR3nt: TGCGCCAGCAGCCAATTTTCTCGGGGTTGGGGCAATCAGCCCCAGCATTTT
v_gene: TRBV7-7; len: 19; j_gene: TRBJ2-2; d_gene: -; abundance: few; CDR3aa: CASSLEGVLALKNTGELFF; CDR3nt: TGTGCCAGCAGCTTAGAAGGGGTTCTAGCACTTAAGAACACCGGGGAGCTGTTTTTT
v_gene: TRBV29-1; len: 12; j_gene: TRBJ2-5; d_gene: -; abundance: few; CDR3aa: CSVEGRRETQYF; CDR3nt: TGCAGCGTCGAGGGCAGGCGGGAGACCCAGTACTTC
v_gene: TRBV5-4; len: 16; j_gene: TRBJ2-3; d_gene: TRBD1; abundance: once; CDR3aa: CASSPNRGRSTDTQYF; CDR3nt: TGTGCCAGCAGCCCAAACAGGGGCCGGAGCACAGATACGCAGTATTTT
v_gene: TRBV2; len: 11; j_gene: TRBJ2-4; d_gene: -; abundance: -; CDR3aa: CASSEEDIQYF; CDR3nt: TGTGCCAGCAGTGAAGAGGACATTCAGTACTTC
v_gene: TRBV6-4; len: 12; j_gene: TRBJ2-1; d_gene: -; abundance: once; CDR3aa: CASSDVYNEQFF; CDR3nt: TGTGCCAGCAGTGACGTTTACAATGAGCAGTTCTTC
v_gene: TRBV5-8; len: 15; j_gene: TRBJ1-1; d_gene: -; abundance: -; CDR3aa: CASSITGARNTEAFF; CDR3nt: TGTGCCAGCAGCATTACGGGGGCCCGGAACACTGAAGCTTTCTTT
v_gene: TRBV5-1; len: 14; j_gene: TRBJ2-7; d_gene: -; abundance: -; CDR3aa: CASSPGNSVDEQYF; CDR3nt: TGCGCCAGCAGCCCAGGGAACTCAGTAGACGAGCAGTACTTC
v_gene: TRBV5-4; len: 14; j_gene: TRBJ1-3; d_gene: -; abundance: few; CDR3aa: CASSLSGTGNTIYF; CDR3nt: TGTGCCAGCAGCTTATCAGGGACTGGAAACACCATATATTTT
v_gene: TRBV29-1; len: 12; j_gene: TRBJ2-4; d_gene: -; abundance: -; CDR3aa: CSATIAKNIQYF; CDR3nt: TGCAGCGCCACGATTGCCAAAAACATTCAGTACTTC